This TCR beta chain derives from a study of shared clonotypes between healthy human individuals. Study conclusions and caveats: An expected dependence of interdonor clonotype sharing on sequencing depth was noted. Relative to their counterparts shared across all four donors, non-shared clonotypes exhibited diminished generation probabilities.

The naive CD8 population came from CD45RO-negative cells selected for CCR7, without terminally differentiated effector memory CD45RA+ cells. Participating donors were healthy, HIV-negative adults free of recent acute infections or vaccinations. The CDR3 spans 14 residues. J lost 4 bases, V lost 3 bases, and 6 bases had no gene match. Looked up from germline, CDR1 is SGHRS and CDR2 is YFSETQ. Each sorted subset replicate got 200 ng genomic DNA, tens of thousands of genomes. Repertoires were generated with immunoSEQ multiplex PCR, while TCRdb's copy carries only in-frame clones and drops some. This table holds under 1 million clones, approximately 96% found once. Turning to this clone: Its antigen is as yet unknown. The identical CDR3 is also encoded by other nucleotide sequences in the sample.

This receptor was obtained from a man aged 25 to 40 in good health. V usage is TRBV5-1 and J usage is TRBJ2-7; 8 bases align to TRBD1. Sequenced: naive CD8+ T cells sorted from blood. CDR3 amino acids: CASSSGQGAYEQYF. The CDR3 nucleotides read TGCGCCAGCAGCTCCGGGCAGGGGGCTTACGAGCAGTACTTC.